This T cell receptor (beta chain) was identified in a study of cytotoxic CD8 clonotypes in ibrutinib-treated CLL. Across the whole study: Response samples were taken after a median roughly 13 months of treatment, range 6 to 36.

In its sample, this clone was seen once. Generated by immunoSEQ multiplex PCR, the TCRdb table keeps only in-frame clones and is missing some. The top ten clones hold roughly 2% of a sample with 150,000 or so clones, approximately 85% of them seen once. The sequencing here drew on PBMCs, taken after 24 months of ibrutinib treatment. The sequence was collected from a human donor with chronic lymphocytic leukemia.

The CDR3 region has the DNA TGTGCCAGCTCAATCCAATGGGGGGTTAACACTGAAGCTTTCTTT. Its protein is CASSIQWGVNTEAFF. The chain joins TRBV18 to TRBJ1-1; weak D call: TRBD1 (5 bases). The CDR3 contains 15 residues. The V end lost 5 bases, the J end lost 2 bases, and 15 bases lay between the germline ends. The germline gives CDR1 KGHSH, CDR2 LQKENI.